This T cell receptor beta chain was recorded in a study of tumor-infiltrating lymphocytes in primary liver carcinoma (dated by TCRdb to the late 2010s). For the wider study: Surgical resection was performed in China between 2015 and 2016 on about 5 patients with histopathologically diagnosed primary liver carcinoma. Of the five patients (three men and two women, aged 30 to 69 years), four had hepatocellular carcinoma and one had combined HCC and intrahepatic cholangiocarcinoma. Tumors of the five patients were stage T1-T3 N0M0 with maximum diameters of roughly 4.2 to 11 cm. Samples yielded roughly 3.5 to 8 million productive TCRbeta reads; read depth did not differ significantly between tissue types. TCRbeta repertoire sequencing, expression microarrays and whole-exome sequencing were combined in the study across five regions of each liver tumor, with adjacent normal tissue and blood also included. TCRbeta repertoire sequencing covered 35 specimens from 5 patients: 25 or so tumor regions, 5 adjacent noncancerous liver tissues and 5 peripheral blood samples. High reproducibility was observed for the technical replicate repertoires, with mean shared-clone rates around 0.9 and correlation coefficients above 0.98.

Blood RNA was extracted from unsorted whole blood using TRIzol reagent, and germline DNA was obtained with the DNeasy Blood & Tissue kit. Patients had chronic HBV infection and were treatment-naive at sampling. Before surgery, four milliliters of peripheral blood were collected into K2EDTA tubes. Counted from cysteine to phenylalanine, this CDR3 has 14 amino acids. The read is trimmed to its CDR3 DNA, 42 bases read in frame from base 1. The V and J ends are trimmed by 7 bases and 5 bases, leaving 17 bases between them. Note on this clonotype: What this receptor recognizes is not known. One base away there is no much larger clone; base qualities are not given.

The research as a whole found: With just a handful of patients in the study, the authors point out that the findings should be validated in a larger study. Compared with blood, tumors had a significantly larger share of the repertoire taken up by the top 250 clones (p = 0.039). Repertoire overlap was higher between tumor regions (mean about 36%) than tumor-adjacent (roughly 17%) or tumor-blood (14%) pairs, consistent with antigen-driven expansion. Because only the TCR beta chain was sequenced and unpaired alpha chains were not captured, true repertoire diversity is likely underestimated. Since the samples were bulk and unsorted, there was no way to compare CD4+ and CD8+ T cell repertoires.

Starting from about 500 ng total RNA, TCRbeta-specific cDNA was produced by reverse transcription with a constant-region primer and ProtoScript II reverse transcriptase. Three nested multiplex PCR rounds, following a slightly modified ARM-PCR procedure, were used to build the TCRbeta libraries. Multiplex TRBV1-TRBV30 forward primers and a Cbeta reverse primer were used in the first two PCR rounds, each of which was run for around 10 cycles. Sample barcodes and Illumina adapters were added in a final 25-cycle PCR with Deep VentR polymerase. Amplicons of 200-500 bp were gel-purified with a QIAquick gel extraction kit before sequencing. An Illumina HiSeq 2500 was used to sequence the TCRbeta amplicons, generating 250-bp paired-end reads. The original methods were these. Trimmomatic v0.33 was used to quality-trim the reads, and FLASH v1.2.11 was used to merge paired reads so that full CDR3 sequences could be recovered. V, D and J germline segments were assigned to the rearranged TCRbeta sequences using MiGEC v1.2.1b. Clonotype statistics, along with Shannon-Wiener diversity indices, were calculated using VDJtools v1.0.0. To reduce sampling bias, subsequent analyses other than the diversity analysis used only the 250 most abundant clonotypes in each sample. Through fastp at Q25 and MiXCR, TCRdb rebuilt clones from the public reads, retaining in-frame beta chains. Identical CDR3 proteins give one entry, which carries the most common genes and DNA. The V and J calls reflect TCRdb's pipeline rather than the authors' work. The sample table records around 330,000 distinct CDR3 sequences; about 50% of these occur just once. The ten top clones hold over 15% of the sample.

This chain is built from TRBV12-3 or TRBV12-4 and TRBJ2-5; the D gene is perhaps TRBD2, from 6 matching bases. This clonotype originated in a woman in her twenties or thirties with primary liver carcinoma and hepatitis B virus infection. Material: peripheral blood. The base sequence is TGTGCCAGCAAAGGAGGAGGGAGCTGGGAGACCCAGTACTTC. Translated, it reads CASKGGGSWETQYF.